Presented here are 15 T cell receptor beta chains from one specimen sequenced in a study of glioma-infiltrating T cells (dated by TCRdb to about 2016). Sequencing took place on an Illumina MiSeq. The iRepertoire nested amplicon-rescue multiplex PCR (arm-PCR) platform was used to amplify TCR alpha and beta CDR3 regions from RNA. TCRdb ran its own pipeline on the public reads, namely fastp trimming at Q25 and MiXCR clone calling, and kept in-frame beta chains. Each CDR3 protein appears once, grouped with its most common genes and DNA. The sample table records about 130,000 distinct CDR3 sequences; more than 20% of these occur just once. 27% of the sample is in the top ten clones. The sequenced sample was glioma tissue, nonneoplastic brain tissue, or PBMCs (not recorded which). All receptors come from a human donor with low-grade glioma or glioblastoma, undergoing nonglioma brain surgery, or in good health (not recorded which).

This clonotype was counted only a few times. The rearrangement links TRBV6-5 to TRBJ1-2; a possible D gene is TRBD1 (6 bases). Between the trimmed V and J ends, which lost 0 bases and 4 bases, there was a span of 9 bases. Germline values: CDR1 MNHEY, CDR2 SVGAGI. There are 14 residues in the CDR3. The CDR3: CASSYSDRFYGYTF. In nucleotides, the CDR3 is TGTGCCAGCAGTTACTCTGACAGGTTCTATGGCTACACCTTC.

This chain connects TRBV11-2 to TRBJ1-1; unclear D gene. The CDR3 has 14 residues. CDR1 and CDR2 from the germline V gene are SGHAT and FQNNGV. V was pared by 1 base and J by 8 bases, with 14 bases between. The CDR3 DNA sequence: TGTGCCAGCAGCTTAGGGCCAGAGCGTACGGAAGCTTTCTTT. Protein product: CASSLGPERTEAFF.

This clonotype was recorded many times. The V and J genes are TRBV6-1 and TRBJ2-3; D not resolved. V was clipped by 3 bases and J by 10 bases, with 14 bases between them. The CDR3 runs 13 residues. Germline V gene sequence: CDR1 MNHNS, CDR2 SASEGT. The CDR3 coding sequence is TGTGCCAGCAGTGAGATGTGGACCACCCCGCAGTATTTT. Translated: CASSEMWTTPQYF.

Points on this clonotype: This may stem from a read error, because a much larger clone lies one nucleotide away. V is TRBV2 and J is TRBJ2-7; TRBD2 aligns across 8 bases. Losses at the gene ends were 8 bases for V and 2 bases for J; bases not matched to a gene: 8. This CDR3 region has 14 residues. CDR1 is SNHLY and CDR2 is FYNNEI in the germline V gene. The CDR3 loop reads CASAPGGDTYEQYV. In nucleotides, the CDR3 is TGTGCCAGCGCCCCGGGGGGGGATACCTACGAGCAGTACGTC.

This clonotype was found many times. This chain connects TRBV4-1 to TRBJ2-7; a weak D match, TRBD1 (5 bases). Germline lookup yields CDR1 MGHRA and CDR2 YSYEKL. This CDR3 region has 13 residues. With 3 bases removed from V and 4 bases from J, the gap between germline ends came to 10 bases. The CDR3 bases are TGCGCCAGCAGCCAGTCTCCAGGGTACGAGCAGTACGTC. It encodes CASSQSPGYEQYV.

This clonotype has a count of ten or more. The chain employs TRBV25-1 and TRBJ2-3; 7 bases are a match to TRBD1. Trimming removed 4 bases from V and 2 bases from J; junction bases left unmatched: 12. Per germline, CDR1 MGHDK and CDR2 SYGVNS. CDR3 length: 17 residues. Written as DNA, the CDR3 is TGTGCCAGCAGTGGGTGGTTAGAGGGGGCTCACACAGATACGCAGTATTTT. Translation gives CASSGWLEGAHTDTQYF.

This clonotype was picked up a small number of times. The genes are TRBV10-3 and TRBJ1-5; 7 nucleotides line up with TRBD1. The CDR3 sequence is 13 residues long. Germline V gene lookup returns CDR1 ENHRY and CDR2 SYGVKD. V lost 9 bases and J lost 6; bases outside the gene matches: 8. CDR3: CAISPGQIQPQHF. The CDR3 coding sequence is TGTGCCATATCCCCGGGACAGATTCAGCCCCAGCATTTT.

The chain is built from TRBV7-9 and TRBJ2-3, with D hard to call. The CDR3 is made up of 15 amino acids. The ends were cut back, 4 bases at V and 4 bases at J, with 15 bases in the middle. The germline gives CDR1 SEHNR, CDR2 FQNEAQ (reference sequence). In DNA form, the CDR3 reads TGTGCCAGCAGCTCAACAGCCTATGGGGCAGATACGCAGTATTTT. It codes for CASSSTAYGADTQYF.

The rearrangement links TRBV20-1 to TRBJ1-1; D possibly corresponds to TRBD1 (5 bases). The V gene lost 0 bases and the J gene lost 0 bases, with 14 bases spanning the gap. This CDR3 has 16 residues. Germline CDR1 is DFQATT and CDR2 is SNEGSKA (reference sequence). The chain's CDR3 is CSARDQRTGMNTEAFF. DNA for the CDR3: TGCAGTGCTAGAGATCAACGAACAGGCATGAACACTGAAGCTTTCTTT.

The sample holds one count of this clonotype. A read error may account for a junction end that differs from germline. CDR3 in DNA: TGTGCCATCAGCTTAAGGAGTACGGATACGCAGTATTTT. Amino acids: CAISLRSTDTQYF. This sequence joins TRBV7-3 and TRBJ2-3, with no clear D. Germline V gene data show CDR1 as SGHTA and CDR2 as FQGTGA. The CDR3 length is 13 residues.

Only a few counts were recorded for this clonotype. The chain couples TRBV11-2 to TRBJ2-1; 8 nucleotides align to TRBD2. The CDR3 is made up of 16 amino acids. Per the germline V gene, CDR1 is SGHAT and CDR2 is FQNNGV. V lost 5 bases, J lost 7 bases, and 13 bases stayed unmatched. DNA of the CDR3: TGTGCCAGCAGCCCAACCGGGACTAGAAATAGGAATGAGCAGTTCTTC. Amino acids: CASSPTGTRNRNEQFF.

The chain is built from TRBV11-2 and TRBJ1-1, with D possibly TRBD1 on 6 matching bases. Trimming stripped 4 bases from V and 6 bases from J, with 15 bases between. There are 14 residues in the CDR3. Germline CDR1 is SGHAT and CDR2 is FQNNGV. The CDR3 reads CASSSHQGLAEAFF. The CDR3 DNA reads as TGTGCCAGCAGCTCCCACCAGGGGTTGGCTGAAGCTTTCTTT.

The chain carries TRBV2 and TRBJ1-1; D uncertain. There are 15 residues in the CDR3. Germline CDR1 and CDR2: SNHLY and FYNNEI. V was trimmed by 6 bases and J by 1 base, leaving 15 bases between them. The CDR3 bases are TGTGCCAGCAGGGGAGAGCGAGCAACGAACACTGAAGCTTTCTTT. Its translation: CASRGERATNTEAFF.

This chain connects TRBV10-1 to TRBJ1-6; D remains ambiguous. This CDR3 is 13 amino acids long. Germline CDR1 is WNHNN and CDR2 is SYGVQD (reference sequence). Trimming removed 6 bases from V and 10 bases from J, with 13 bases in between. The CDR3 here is CASSRGTGSPLHF. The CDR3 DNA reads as TGCGCCAGCAGCCGGGGAACGGGATCACCCCTCCACTTT.

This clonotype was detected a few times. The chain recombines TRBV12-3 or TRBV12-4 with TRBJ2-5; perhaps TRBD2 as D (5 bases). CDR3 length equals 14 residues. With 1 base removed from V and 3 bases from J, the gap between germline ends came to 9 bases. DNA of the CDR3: TGTGCCAGCAGTTTAGGGACGGGAAAAGAGACCCAGTACTTC. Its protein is CASSLGTGKETQYF.